Each of the 22 T cell receptor beta chains below was sequenced from the same sample in a study of T cell clonality in common variable immunodeficiency (dated by TCRdb to the mid-2010s). Libraries were constructed by the immunoSEQ multiplex PCR assay. The immuneACCESS repertoire file appears here via TCRdb, limited to in-frame rearrangements. These files lack a portion of the clones; in checked studies, under half of the deficit traces to unresolved V genes, and the cause of the others is not known. This sample has tens of thousands of clones in the table, none counted a single time. The ten top clones hold 3% to 4.5% of the sample. Sequenced: peripheral blood mononuclear cells. The receptors here all came from a person between 18 and 75 years old in good health.

This clone was counted many times. The read ends 3 residues before the CDR3 terminus; that terminus is restored from the germline J gene. The J gene is TRBJ1-5, the V gene TRBV5-1, with TRBD1 matching over 8 bases. With V trimmed by 4 bases and J by 7 bases, 7 bases remained unmatched. The CDR3 loop spans 14 amino acids. CDR1 and CDR2 (germline): SGHRS, YFSETQ. The covered CDR3 bases are TGCGCCAGCAGCCCAGACAGGGGCGGACAGCCC. This gives the protein CASSPDRGGQP. The full CDR3 sequence reads CASSPDRGGQPQHF.

This clone was seen repeatedly, ten times or more. The missing CDR3 end, 3 residues past where the read stops, is filled in from the germline J gene. The chain is built from TRBV6-1 and TRBJ1-3, with D unresolved. This CDR3 contains 15 residues. The germline V and J ends were trimmed by 2 bases and 0 bases, with 8 bases remaining between them. CDR1 is MNHNS, CDR2 SASEGT, per germline. CDR3 protein: CASSEQELSGNTIYF. The part of the CDR3 DNA that was read is TGTGCCAGCAGTGAACAGGAACTCTCTGGAAACACC.

There are a few counts of this clone. Read data end 3 residues before the CDR3 end; the end is taken from the germline J gene. This chain joins TRBV6-1 and TRBJ1-6, with unresolved D. Trimming cost V 1 base and J 12 bases, with 19 bases left between them. The CDR3 consists of 16 residues. The V gene's germline CDR1 is MNHNS and CDR2 SASEGT. CDR3 loop: CASSEGSHWPFKPLHF. CDR3 bases read: TGTGCCAGCAGTGAAGGATCCCATTGGCCTTTCAAACCC.

This clone was counted ten times or more. The CDR3 end is not reached by the read, which stops 3 residues before it; the germline J gene fills it in. The chain recombines TRBV30 with TRBJ2-5, with D maybe TRBD2 (6 bases). Germline-derived CDR1 and CDR2 are GTSNPN and SVGIG (reference sequence). Deletions cut 1 base from V and 3 bases from J, with 6 bases between. The CDR3 has 12 amino acids. CDR3 residues: CAWSGREETQYF. Partial CDR3 DNA: TGTGCCTGGAGTGGGAGGGAAGAGACC.

Many counts were recorded for this clone. The read ends 3 residues early relative to the CDR3; the germline J gene fills the gap. The rearrangement links TRBV30 to TRBJ1-1; D remains unclear. The germline V gene encodes CDR1 GTSNPN and CDR2 SVGIG (reference sequence). The CDR3 runs 15 residues. Trimming took 2 bases from V and 1 from J, leaving 14 bases between them. The CDR3 DNA, read in part, is TGTGCCTGGAGTCCCCGCCGACGGGGGAACACTGAA. It specifies CAWSPRRRGNTE. The CDR3 reads in full as CAWSPRRRGNTEAFF. The complete variable domain, with remaining parts taken from reference TRBV30 and TRBJ1-1, reads SQTIHQWPATLVQPVGSPLSLECTVEGTSNPNLYWYRQAAGRGLQLLFYSVGIGQISSEVPQNLSASRPQDRQFILSSKKLLLSDSGFYLCAWSPRRRGNTEAFFGQGTRLTVV.

This clone was detected ten times or more. The CDR3 end falls 3 residues outside the read, so it is completed with the germline J gene. This chain connects TRBV6-4 to TRBJ2-1; D is ambiguous. Germline V lookup: CDR1 MRHNA, CDR2 SNTAGT. This CDR3 has 14 amino acids. Trimming cost V 0 bases and J 7 bases, with 10 bases left between them. The CDR3 bases that were read are TGTGCCAGCAGTGACTCAAGGGCTGGGAATGAG. It yields the protein CASSDSRAGNE. The CDR3 in its entirety is CASSDSRAGNEQFF.

In this sample, this clone turned up many times. The read terminates 3 residues ahead of where the CDR3 ends, so the germline J gene completes it. This chain links TRBV5-4 with TRBJ2-3; 8 positions agree with TRBD1. Germline CDR1 is SGHNT and CDR2 is YYREEE (reference sequence). The CDR3 extends over 14 amino acids. The J segment lost 4 bases and the V segment lost 0 bases, leaving 1 base of the junction unmatched. CDR3 DNA, as far as it was read: TGTGCCAGCAGCTTGGTACAGGGGGCAGATACG. Translated: CASSLVQGADT. The full CDR3 reads CASSLVQGADTQYF.

This clone came up a few times. The read ends 3 residues early relative to the CDR3; the germline J gene fills the gap. This chain connects TRBV5-5 to TRBJ2-7; D may match TRBD1 or TRBD2 (6 bases each). The CDR3 spans 15 residues. Germline V gene data show CDR1 as SGHKS and CDR2 as YYEKEE (reference sequence). V lost 0 bases, J lost 3 bases, and 13 bases lay in between. The sequenced CDR3 bases are TGTGCCAGCAGCTTGGATGGCAGGGGAGGCTACGAG. Its translation is CASSLDGRGGYE. Given in full, the CDR3 is CASSLDGRGGYEQYF.

Regarding this clone: The read is 3 residues too short to cover the CDR3 end, so that end is filled in from the germline J gene. The chain couples TRBV6-2 or TRBV6-3 to TRBJ1-2; a possible D gene is TRBD1 (6 bases). The germline V and J ends were trimmed by 4 bases and 4 bases, with 13 bases remaining between them. Germline V gives CDR1 MNHEY, CDR2 SVGEGT. The CDR3 totals 14 residues. CDR3 bases read: TGTGCCAGCAGTTGGGAACAGGGAGGCTATGGC. Translating gives CASSWEQGGYG. The entire CDR3 reads CASSWEQGGYGYTF.

In its sample, this clone was seen many times. The sequence runs out 3 residues before the end of the CDR3; the remainder is reconstructed from the germline J gene. The gene calls are TRBV23-1 and TRBJ2-7, with 7 bases identical to TRBD1. TRBV23-1 is reported as an ORF; its role is uncertain. After removal of 11 bases from V and 6 bases from J, the junction contained 10 bases not matched to a gene. CDR3 length: 12 amino acids. The CDR3 here is CASSPDRVEQYF. The sequenced CDR3 bases are TGCGCCTCTTCCCCCGACAGGGTCGAG.

At least ten counts were recorded for this clone. The read gets to within 3 residues of the CDR3 end, and the germline J gene fills in the rest. V gene TRBV7-2 combines with J gene TRBJ2-1; 8 bases are a match to TRBD2. V shed 2 bases and J 3 bases; nucleotides not matched to a gene: 3. The CDR3 totals 15 residues. The V gene's germline CDR1 is SGHTA and CDR2 FQGNSA. The sequenced CDR3 bases are TGTGCCAGCAGCTTAATAAGCGGGGGCTACAATGAG. It codes for CASSLISGGYNE. The complete CDR3 reads CASSLISGGYNEQFF.

This clone was detected only a few times. A much larger clone sits a single nucleotide away, making a read error possible. The CDR3 is CASSLALAGTDTYTF. The sequenced CDR3 bases are TGTGCCAGCAGCTTGGCACTAGCGGGAACAGATACG. This rearrangement joins TRBV5-6 to TRBJ1-2; D remains ambiguous. The read stops 3 residues short of the end of the CDR3; the missing end is completed from the germline J gene. The CDR3 contains 15 residues. Germline CDR1 is SGHDT and CDR2 is YYEEEE.

Ten or more counts support this clone. The read gets to within 3 residues of the CDR3 end, and the germline J gene fills in the rest. The chain recombines TRBV5-1 with TRBJ2-5, with a weak D call TRBD2 (6 bases). Trimming took 3 bases from V and 5 from J, leaving 11 bases between them. This CDR3 region has 13 residues. Germline V gene lookup returns CDR1 SGHRS and CDR2 YFSETQ. Incomplete CDR3 DNA: TGCGCCAGCAGCTCCCCGGGGGAGGAGACC. Residues: CASSSPGEET. The entire CDR3 protein reads CASSSPGEETQYF.

This clone was picked up many times. CDR3 DNA, as far as it was read: TGCGCCAGCAGCTTGGAATGGGGCATACTCTCCGAG. Translating gives CASSLEWGILSE. The CDR3 in its entirety is CASSLEWGILSEQYF. This chain links TRBV5-1 with TRBJ2-7; TRBD1 is a possible D gene (5 bases). The sequenced fragment ends 3 residues before the CDR3 boundary, so the rest is inferred from the germline J gene. V dropped 0 bases and J dropped 6 bases, with 16 bases sitting between them. The CDR3 has 15 amino acids. CDR1 is SGHRS, CDR2 YFSETQ, per germline.

Remarks on this clone: The read ends 3 residues shy of where the CDR3 ends; the end is completed using the germline J gene. This chain links TRBV7-3 with TRBJ2-1; TRBD2 agrees at 16 bases. Per the germline V gene, CDR1 is SGHTA and CDR2 is FQGTGA. The junction had 6 bases not matched to a gene; V was cut back by 5 bases and J by 5 bases. The CDR3 covers 17 residues. The CDR3 region is CASSPTGLAGGHNEQFF. CDR3 DNA (partial): TGTGCCAGCAGCCCGACGGGACTAGCGGGAGGGCACAATGAG. Full variable domain (remainder filled in from reference TRBV7-3 and TRBJ2-1): GAGVSQTPSNKVTEKGKYVELRCDPISGHTALYWYRQSLGQGPEFLIYFQGTGAADDSGLPNDRFFAVRPEGSVSTLKIQRTERGDSAVYLCASSPTGLAGGHNEQFFGPGTRLTVL.

Concerning this clone: The DNA ends 3 residues before the CDR3 does, and the rest of the CDR3 is filled in from the germline J gene. V gene TRBV29-1 combines with J gene TRBJ2-5; 10 nucleotides line up with TRBD2. The CDR3 has 14 residues. Looked up from germline, CDR1 is SQVTM and CDR2 is ANQGSEA. The ends lost 8 bases at V and 5 bases at J; junction bases unmatched: 11. Partial CDR3 DNA: TGCAGCTCCTCAGCGGGAGGGAGGGCTGAGACC. Protein sequence: CSSSAGGRAET. The entire CDR3 reads CSSSAGGRAETQYF.

Ten or more counts support this clone. The observed sequence ends 3 residues before the CDR3 terminus, with the missing tail filled in from the germline J gene. The chain has TRBV5-1 and TRBJ1-5, with D unresolved. The CDR3 length is 14 residues. V lost 5 bases, J lost 5 bases, and 14 bases lay in between. Per germline, CDR1 SGHRS and CDR2 YFSETQ. The chain's CDR3 is CASSFKGRYQPQHF. Incomplete CDR3 DNA: TGCGCCAGCAGTTTTAAGGGTAGGTATCAGCCC.

As concerns this clone: The missing CDR3 end, 3 residues past where the read stops, is filled in from the germline J gene. V usage is TRBV7-9 and J usage is TRBJ1-2, with 9 bases lining up with TRBD1. From germline, CDR1 is SEHNR and CDR2 FQNEAQ (reference sequence). The trim removed 5 bases at V and 6 bases at J, leaving 10 bases unmatched. The CDR3 has 15 amino acids. Partial CDR3 DNA: TGTGCCAGCAGCCGCGTGGGACAGGGATTCGATGGC. It codes for CASSRVGQGFDG. The CDR3 in its entirety is CASSRVGQGFDGYTF.

This clone has a count of ten or more. One end of the junction varies from germline; a read error may be responsible. The sequenced fragment ends 3 residues before the CDR3 boundary, so the rest is inferred from the germline J gene. The chain joins TRBV6-1 to TRBJ1-1; 7 nucleotides match TRBD1. Germline CDR1 is MNHNS and CDR2 is SASEGT. This CDR3 region has 15 residues. The CDR3 sequence: CASSDPGQPNPEAFF. The DNA read from the CDR3 is TGTGCCAGCAGTGATCCGGGACAGCCGAACCCTGAA.

This clone was counted a few times. The CDR3 goes on 3 residues after the read ends, and that part is filled in from the germline J gene. V is TRBV30 and J is TRBJ2-2; TRBD1 matches 9 bases. This CDR3 has 15 residues. Germline loops: CDR1 GTSNPN, CDR2 SVGIG (reference sequence). CDR3 amino acids: CAWSARDRVYSPLFF. Incomplete CDR3 DNA: TGTGCCTGGAGTGCAAGGGACAGGGTTTATTCACCG.

This clone was seen ten or more times. The read finishes 3 residues shy of the CDR3 end, and the germline J gene is used to complete it. The V call is TRBV30, the J call TRBJ2-3; D possibly corresponds to TRBD2 (7 bases). CDR1 and CDR2 (germline): GTSNPN, SVGIG (reference sequence). V lost 2 bases and J 2 bases, leaving 17 bases between the germline ends. This CDR3 is built from 16 residues. CDR3 amino acids: CAWSSRGDTYTDTQYF. The covered CDR3 bases are TGTGCCTGGAGTTCCCGGGGGGACACCTACACAGATACG.

This clone has a handful of counts. The read ends 3 residues early relative to the CDR3; the germline J gene fills the gap. The chain has TRBV19 and TRBJ2-2, with TRBD1 matching 9 bases. This CDR3 is built from 18 residues. V shed 6 bases and J 0 bases; nucleotides not matched to a gene: 11. Germline CDR1 is LNHDA and CDR2 is SQIVND (reference sequence). The CDR3 here is CASSFYGWTGANTGELFF. The CDR3 DNA, read in part, is TGTGCCAGTAGCTTTTACGGTTGGACAGGGGCGAACACCGGGGAG.